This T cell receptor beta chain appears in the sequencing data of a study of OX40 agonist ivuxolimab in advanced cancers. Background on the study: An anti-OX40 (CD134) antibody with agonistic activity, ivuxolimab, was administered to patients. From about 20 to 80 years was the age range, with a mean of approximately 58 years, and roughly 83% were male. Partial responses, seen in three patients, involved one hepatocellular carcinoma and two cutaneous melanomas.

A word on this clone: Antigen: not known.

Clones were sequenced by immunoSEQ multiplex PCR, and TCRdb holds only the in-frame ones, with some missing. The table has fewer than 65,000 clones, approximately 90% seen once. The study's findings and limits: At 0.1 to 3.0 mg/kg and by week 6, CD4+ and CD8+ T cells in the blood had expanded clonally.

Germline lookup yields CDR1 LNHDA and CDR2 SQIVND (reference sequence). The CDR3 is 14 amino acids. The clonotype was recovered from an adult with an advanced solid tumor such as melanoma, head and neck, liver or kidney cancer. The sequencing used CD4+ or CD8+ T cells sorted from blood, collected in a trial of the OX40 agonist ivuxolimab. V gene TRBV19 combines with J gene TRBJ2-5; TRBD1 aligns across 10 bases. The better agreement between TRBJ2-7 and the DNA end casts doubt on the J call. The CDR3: CASRNPGQGYEQYF. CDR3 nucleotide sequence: TGTGCCAGTAGGAACCCGGGACAGGGGTACGAGCAGTACTTC.